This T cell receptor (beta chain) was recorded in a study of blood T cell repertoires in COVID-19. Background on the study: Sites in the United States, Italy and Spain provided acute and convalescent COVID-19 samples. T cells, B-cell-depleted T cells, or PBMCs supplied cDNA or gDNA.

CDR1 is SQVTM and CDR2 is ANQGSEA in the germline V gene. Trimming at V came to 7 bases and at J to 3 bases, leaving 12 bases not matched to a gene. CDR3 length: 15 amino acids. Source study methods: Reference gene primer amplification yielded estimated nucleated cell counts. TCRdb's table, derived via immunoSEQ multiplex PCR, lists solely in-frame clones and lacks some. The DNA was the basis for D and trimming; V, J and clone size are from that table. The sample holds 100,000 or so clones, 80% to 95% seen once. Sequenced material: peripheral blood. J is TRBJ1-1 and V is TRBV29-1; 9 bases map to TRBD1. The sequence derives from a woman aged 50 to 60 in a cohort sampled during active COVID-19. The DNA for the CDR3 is TGCAGCGCAGAGCCCCTACAGGGGGCCCACACTGAAGCTTTCTTT. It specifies CSAEPLQGAHTEAFF.